This TCR beta chain was recovered during a study of T cell changes during pregnancy in multiple sclerosis. The junction had 7 bases not matched to a gene; V was cut back by 3 bases and J by 0 bases. The CDR3 is 16 residues long. Germline values: CDR1 SGDLS, CDR2 YYNGEE. Sequenced by immunoSEQ multiplex PCR; TCRdb stores in-frame clones only, minus some. Counted here are about 66,000 clones, roughly 90% occurring once; the ten biggest clones make up around 5.2%. The starting material was CD8+ T cells from peripheral blood mononuclear cells, obtained before pregnancy. The chain carries TRBV9 and TRBJ2-7, with 9 bases identical to TRBD1. This receptor was taken from a female donor with multiple sclerosis, enrolled in a pregnancy study. The CDR3 reads CASSANRDRASYEQYF. The CDR3 DNA sequence: TGTGCCAGCAGCGCTAACCGGGACAGGGCCTCCTACGAGCAGTACTTC.